A single sample is the source of the 30 T cell receptor beta chains below, sequenced in a study of cytomegalovirus exposure and HLA in healthy donors (dated by TCRdb to 2017 to 2019). Libraries were prepared through the immunoSEQ multiplex PCR assay. For the multiplex PCR, a mixture combining 60 forward primers for TCR Vbeta segments and 13 reverse primers for TCR Jbeta segments was used. TCRdb carries this immuneACCESS record with in-frame sequences only. Its versions omit some clonotypes, under half of them owing to an unresolved V gene in the studies checked, with the rest unexplained. Here the sample has 150,000 to 200,000 clones; around four fifths occur a single time. The ten biggest clones cover roughly 2.6% of the sample. Sequenced material: PBMCs. These receptors came from a woman aged 45-65 years in good health and CMV-seropositive.

This clone was recorded a few times. The chain has TRBV5-5 and TRBJ2-5; TRBD2 aligns across 8 bases. V lost 4 bases to trimming and J lost 4 bases; unmatched junction nucleotides: 3. CDR3 length: 13 residues. CDR1 and CDR2 (germline): SGHKS, YYEKEE (reference sequence). The CDR3 DNA is TGTGCCAGCAGCGTGGGACTAGGAGAGACCCAGTACTTC. Translated, it gives CASSVGLGETQYF.

J is TRBJ2-1 and V is TRBV2, with D possibly being TRBD2 (5 bases). CDR3 length equals 15 residues. Trimming pared 8 bases from V and 5 bases from J, leaving 19 bases between. Germline V lookup: CDR1 SNHLY, CDR2 FYNNEI. For the CDR3, the DNA is TGTGCCAGCTTCTTTGCCCCGTTCGGGAACAATGAGCAGTTCTTC. Encoded protein: CASFFAPFGNNEQFF.

The chain is built from TRBV7-9 and TRBJ1-5; D uncertain. In germline, CDR1 is SEHNR, CDR2 FQNEAQ (reference sequence). This CDR3 has 15 residues. V was shortened by 1 base and J by 9 bases, with 16 bases between the two germline ends. Written as DNA, the CDR3 is TGTGCCAGCAGCTTAGGTCCGGGATCCTTGGCGCCCCAGCATTTT. It is translated as CASSLGPGSLAPQHF.

The chain has TRBV7-9 and TRBJ2-1; 11 nucleotides line up with TRBD1. Looked up from germline, CDR1 is SEHNR and CDR2 is FQNEAQ (reference sequence). J gave up 5 bases and V 4 bases, and 7 bases lay outside the gene matches. The CDR3 covers 16 residues. The CDR3 sequence: CASSSPGTGGHNEQFF. The CDR3 DNA sequence: TGTGCCAGCAGCTCCCCCGGGACAGGGGGGCACAATGAGCAGTTCTTC.

The CDR3, as DNA: TGTGCCAGTAGCCGACAGGGACCCTATGGCTACACCTTC. This translates into CASSRQGPYGYTF. The chain joins TRBV19 to TRBJ1-2; TRBD1 agrees at 7 bases. V lost 6 bases and J lost 4; bases outside the gene matches: 5. CDR1 is LNHDA, CDR2 SQIVND, per germline (reference sequence). This CDR3 spans 13 amino acids.

CDR3 residues: CASSELEAGVGSSGNTIYF. DNA of the CDR3: TGTGCCAGCAGTGAATTGGAGGCAGGGGTAGGTTCGTCGGGAAACACCATATATTTT. The genes are TRBV6-1 and TRBJ1-3; D perhaps matches TRBD1 (6 bases). Germline assignment: CDR1 MNHNS and CDR2 SASEGT. This CDR3 contains 19 residues. Trimming cost V 2 bases and J 4 bases, with 24 bases left between them.

This chain joins TRBV19 and TRBJ2-7, with TRBD1 matching 8 bases. The CDR3 spans 18 residues. The V gene's germline CDR1 is LNHDA and CDR2 SQIVND (reference sequence). Trimming at V came to 2 bases and at J to 0 bases, leaving 12 bases not matched to a gene. The CDR3 DNA reads TGTGCCAGTAGTATATTCCCGCAGGGGGCCGGGGGCTCCTACGAGCAGTACTTC. This sequence encodes CASSIFPQGAGGSYEQYF. Together with reference TRBV19 and TRBJ2-7, the CDR3 gives the full variable domain: DGGITQSPKYLFRKEGQNVTLSCEQNLNHDAMYWYRQDPGQGLRLIYYSQIVNDFQKGDIAEGYSVSREKKESFPLTVTSAQKNPTAFYLCASSIFPQGAGGSYEQYFGPGTRLTVT.

In its sample, this clone was seen once. The rearrangement joins TRBV5-1 to TRBJ2-4; 8 bases fit TRBD2. The CDR3 extends over 16 amino acids. The V and J ends lost 1 base and 2 bases, in that order; junction bases with no gene match: 5. Per germline, CDR1 SGHRS and CDR2 YFSETQ. CDR3 amino acids: CASSLRGGRPKNIQYF. DNA for the CDR3: TGCGCCAGCAGCTTGCGCGGGGGGCGACCCAAAAACATTCAGTACTTC.

The CDR3 DNA reads TGTGCCAGCAGTTACCGACAGGGAAACTACGAGCAGTACTTC. It specifies CASSYRQGNYEQYF. V usage is TRBV6-6 and J usage is TRBJ2-7; 7 bases are a match to TRBD1. The trim removed 2 bases at V and 3 bases at J, leaving 4 bases unmatched. The germline gives CDR1 MNHNY, CDR2 SVGAGI (reference sequence). This CDR3 has 14 residues.

Turning to this clone: At one end, the junction sequence differs from germline, possibly due to a read error. The chain links TRBV11-2 to TRBJ2-7, with D maybe TRBD2 (5 bases). The CDR3 has 14 amino acids. CDR1 is SGHAT and CDR2 is FQNNGV in the germline V gene. The CDR3: CTSSSRTDAYEQYF. In DNA, the CDR3 is TGTACCAGCAGTTCAAGGACTGACGCGTACGAGCAGTACTTC.

This clone came up a few times. J is TRBJ2-7 and V is TRBV5-4; D remains ambiguous. This CDR3 has 13 residues. The V and J ends lost 0 bases and 4 bases respectively, with 8 bases between them. CDR1 and CDR2 (germline): SGHNT, YYREEE (reference sequence). The CDR3 spells CASSLDSKYEQYF. In nucleotides, the CDR3 is TGTGCCAGCAGCTTGGACTCCAAATACGAGCAGTACTTC.

The gene calls are TRBV5-1 and TRBJ2-2; perhaps TRBD1 as D (6 bases). Germline lookup yields CDR1 SGHRS and CDR2 YFSETQ. CDR3 length equals 17 residues. V dropped 4 bases and J dropped 0 bases, with 16 bases sitting between them. CDR3 DNA sequence: TGCGCCAGCAGCACAAGCGGTCGGACAGCGAACACCGGGGAGCTGTTTTTT. Protein product: CASSTSGRTANTGELFF.

This sequence joins TRBV5-4 and TRBJ2-7; 8 positions match TRBD1. The length of the CDR3 is 14 residues. J was trimmed by 3 bases and V by 3 bases; bases with no gene match: 5. Germline-derived CDR1 and CDR2 are SGHNT and YYREEE (reference sequence). The CDR3 is CASSYRTGFYEQYF. Written as DNA, the CDR3 is TGTGCCAGCAGCTATCGGACAGGGTTCTACGAGCAGTACTTC.

The gene calls are TRBV28 and TRBJ1-2, with 7 positions matching TRBD1. The CDR3 spans 15 residues. Germline V gene lookup returns CDR1 MDHEN and CDR2 SYDVKM. The V and J ends lost 6 bases and 8 bases, in that order; junction bases with no gene match: 15. DNA for the CDR3: TGTGCCAGCAGCCGCCCCGACAGGGCCCTTAGCGGCTACACCTTC. The encoded protein is CASSRPDRALSGYTF.

CDR3 DNA sequence: TGTGCCAGCAGCTCGAAGAGTTTACTAGCGGGGGGCTACAATGAGCAGTTCTTC. It yields the protein CASSSKSLLAGGYNEQFF. This chain joins TRBV7-3 and TRBJ2-1; 12 nucleotides agree with TRBD2. The germline V gene encodes CDR1 SGHTA and CDR2 FQGTGA. CDR3 length: 18 amino acids. The trim removed 4 bases at V and 3 bases at J, leaving 10 bases unmatched.

A single count supports this clone. The rearrangement joins TRBV28 to TRBJ2-1, with D maybe TRBD2 (6 bases). Germline CDR1 is MDHEN and CDR2 is SYDVKM. The CDR3 sequence is 14 residues long. V was clipped by 5 bases and J by 4 bases, with 12 bases between them. The CDR3 DNA reads as TGTGCCAGCAGTGTGGGACTCGCGTACAATGAGCAGTTCTTC. As protein: CASSVGLAYNEQFF.

This chain joins TRBV7-2 and TRBJ1-5; D not certain. The V end was cut by 1 base, the J end by 5 bases, with 6 bases between. Germline CDR1 SGHTA, CDR2 FQGNSA. The CDR3 has 13 amino acids. In nucleotides, the CDR3 is TGTGCCAGCAGCTTAGGGGAGGATCAGCCCCAGCATTTT. This codes for CASSLGEDQPQHF. Based on the CDR3 plus reference TRBV7-2 and TRBJ1-5, the full variable domain is GAGVSQSPSNKVTEKGKDVELRCDPISGHTALYWYRQSLGQGLEFLIYFQGNSAPDKSGLPSDRFSAERTGGSVSTLTIQRTQQEDSAVYLCASSLGEDQPQHFGDGTRLSIL.

The chain links TRBV6-6 to TRBJ2-3; no reliable D call. Trimming removed 6 bases at V and 0 bases at J, with 7 bases between. Germline V gene data show CDR1 as MNHNY and CDR2 as SVGAGI (reference sequence). The CDR3 has 13 residues. CDR3 sequence reads: CASRIGSTDTQYF. DNA for the CDR3: TGTGCCAGCAGAATCGGGAGCACAGATACGCAGTATTTT.

The rearrangement uses TRBV29-1 and TRBJ2-7; 11 positions match TRBD1. The CDR3 has 14 amino acids. CDR1 SQVTM and CDR2 ANQGSEA come from the germline V gene. V was pared by 6 bases and J by 1 base, with 5 bases of the junction left unmatched. As DNA, the CDR3 is TGCAGCGTCGGGGGGGACAGGGGGTCCTACGAGCAGTACTTC. It encodes CSVGGDRGSYEQYF.

This sequence joins TRBV6-5 and TRBJ2-7; 11 bases fit TRBD1. Trimming cost V 7 bases and J 3 bases; bases outside gene matches: 5. Germline V lookup: CDR1 MNHEY, CDR2 SVGAGI. The CDR3 spans 14 residues. CDR3 nucleotide sequence: TGTGCCAGCAAAGCGGACAGGGGGCACTACGAGCAGTACTTC. Its translation: CASKADRGHYEQYF.

The chain uses TRBV19 and TRBJ1-6, with unresolved D. The germline CDR1 and CDR2 sequences are LNHDA and SQIVND (reference sequence). V was clipped by 7 bases and J by 0 bases, with 4 bases between them. This CDR3 is 13 amino acids long. CDR3 DNA: TGTGCCAGTATGAGCTCCTATAATTCACCCCTCCACTTT. This translates into CASMSSYNSPLHF.

The chain employs TRBV4-2 and TRBJ2-3; 9 nucleotides line up with TRBD2. The V and J ends lost 0 bases and 7 bases, in that order; junction bases with no gene match: 14. Germline V lookup: CDR1 LGHNA, CDR2 YNFKEQ. This CDR3 is built from 18 residues. Written as DNA, the CDR3 is TGTGCCAGCAGCCAAGATCAAGCCCTAGCGGGGTACCAAAATACGCAGTATTTT. Its protein product is CASSQDQALAGYQNTQYF.

The V and J genes are TRBV7-3 and TRBJ2-3; 7 nucleotides align to TRBD2. Germline V CDR1 and CDR2: SGHTA, FQGTGA. This CDR3 has 15 residues. V shed 1 base, J shed 4 bases, and the junction held 5 bases outside the gene matches. CDR3 sequence (DNA): TGTGCCAGCAGCTTAAGCGGGGGTCCCGCAGATACGCAGTATTTT. It translates to CASSLSGGPADTQYF. The full variable domain, its missing parts supplied by reference TRBV7-3 and TRBJ2-3, is GAGVSQTPSNKVTEKGKYVELRCDPISGHTALYWYRQSLGQGPEFLIYFQGTGAADDSGLPNDRFFAVRPEGSVSTLKIQRTERGDSAVYLCASSLSGGPADTQYFGPGTRLTVL.

J is TRBJ1-6 and V is TRBV6-5, with D maybe TRBD1 (6 bases). Germline CDR1 reads MNHEY; CDR2 reads SVGAGI. V dropped 2 bases and J dropped 6 bases, with 8 bases sitting between them. The CDR3 consists of 14 residues. The DNA of the CDR3 is TGTGCCAGCAGTTACGGGGGCGGTAATTCACCCCTCCACTTT. Translated: CASSYGGGNSPLHF.

CDR3 amino acids: CASSLGGGRQETQYF. The CDR3 nucleotides are TGCGCCAGCAGCTTGGGCGGGGGTCGTCAAGAGACCCAGTACTTC. This chain uses TRBV5-1 with TRBJ2-5; the match to TRBD2 covers 7 bases. Losses at the gene ends were 0 bases for V and 2 bases for J; bases not matched to a gene: 4. This CDR3 is 15 amino acids long. Germline CDR1 and CDR2: SGHRS and YFSETQ.

The CDR3 loop reads CASSLAEGIGEKLFF. The CDR3 DNA is TGTGCCAGCAGCTTAGCGGAGGGAATAGGAGAAAAACTGTTTTTT. V usage is TRBV7-8 and J usage is TRBJ1-4; D is ambiguous. This CDR3 has 15 residues. V dropped 0 bases and J dropped 8 bases, with 13 bases sitting between them. Looked up from germline, CDR1 is SGHVS and CDR2 is FQNEAQ.

The rearrangement joins TRBV4-2 to TRBJ2-7; 8 bases are a match to TRBD2. The CDR3 spans 16 residues. Germline V CDR1 and CDR2: LGHNA, YNFKEQ. V trimming: 1 base; J trimming: 6 bases; junction bases outside the gene matches: 11. DNA for the CDR3: TGTGCCAGCAGCCAAGCCTTCGGGACTAGTGGCGGCGAGCAGTACTTC. Encoded protein: CASSQAFGTSGGEQYF.

The chain has TRBV4-3 and TRBJ2-5, with D possibly being TRBD1 (6 bases). V was pared by 5 bases and J by 0 bases, with 16 bases between. The CDR3 consists of 16 residues. CDR1 and CDR2 (germline): LGHNA, YSLEER. The CDR3 region is CASSKGWGLDQETQYF. The CDR3, as DNA: TGCGCCAGCAGCAAGGGATGGGGGCTAGACCAAGAGACCCAGTACTTC.

The chain combines TRBV7-9 with TRBJ2-2, with D possibly matching TRBD1 (5 bases). Germline V CDR1 and CDR2: SEHNR, FQNEAQ (reference sequence). The CDR3 totals 15 residues. V gave up 4 bases and J gave up 5 bases, with 14 bases separating them. The CDR3 loop is CASSSAYSGTGELFF. CDR3 coding DNA: TGTGCCAGCAGCTCCGCTTACTCAGGGACCGGGGAGCTGTTTTTT.

CDR3 residues: CASSVAGEGPYEQYF. CDR3 DNA sequence: TGTGCCAGCAGCGTAGCTGGGGAGGGGCCCTACGAGCAGTACTTC. V usage is TRBV9 and J usage is TRBJ2-7, with TRBD2 identical over 7 bases. The CDR3 is made up of 15 amino acids. V lost 0 bases to trimming and J lost 2 bases; unmatched junction nucleotides: 5. Germline V lookup: CDR1 SGDLS, CDR2 YYNGEE.